The rows below give T cell receptor beta chains drawn from one sample of a study of graft-versus-host responses after intestinal transplantation. These TCRs are of unknown antigen specificity. Repertoires were generated with immunoSEQ multiplex PCR, while TCRdb's copy carries only in-frame clones and drops some. The table shows about 90,000 clones, with over 75% occurring only once. Sequenced material: unstimulated CD8+ T cells sorted from spleen or lymph node cells, taken before intestinal transplant. These receptors all stem from a human donor who received an intestinal transplant. Both conserved end residues are part of each CDR3. Each record gives: V gene, D gene, J gene, clone size, CDR3 protein, CDR3 DNA. The D gene is left open where the match is weak. Clone size, where shown, is once, few, many, or a class for clones that have expanded.

V: TRBV7-8; D: NA; J: TRBJ2-2; size: NA; CDR3: CASSLVRAGQNWGQNTGELFF; DNA: TGTGCCAGCAGCTTAGTTAGGGCAGGGCAAAACTGGGGGCAAAACACCGGGGAGCTGTTTTTT
V: TRBV6-5; D: TRBD1; J: TRBJ1-2; size: NA; CDR3: CASSYQGAGGYTF; DNA: TGTGCCAGCAGTTACCAGGGGGCGGGTGGCTACACCTTC
V: TRBV30; D: NA; J: TRBJ2-7; size: NA; CDR3: CAWSEQGHYEQYF; DNA: TGTGCCTGGAGTGAACAGGGACACTACGAGCAGTACTTC
V: TRBV6-5; D: TRBD2; J: TRBJ2-7; size: NA; CDR3: CASSWLAGEVYEQYF; DNA: TGTGCCAGCAGTTGGCTAGCGGGAGAGGTCTACGAGCAGTACTTC
V: TRBV6-5; D: NA; J: TRBJ1-1; size: NA; CDR3: CASSGATGFTEAFF; DNA: TGTGCCAGCAGTGGGGCGACAGGCTTCACTGAAGCTTTCTTT
V: TRBV4-3; D: TRBD2; J: TRBJ2-1; size: NA; CDR3: CASSPSLAGGFNEQFF; DNA: TGCGCCAGCAGCCCATCCCTAGCGGGGGGCTTCAATGAGCAGTTCTTC
V: TRBV30; D: NA; J: TRBJ1-5; size: NA; CDR3: CAWNGGGNQPQHF; DNA: TGTGCCTGGAATGGGGGGGGAAATCAGCCCCAGCATTTT
V: TRBV5-1; D: NA; J: TRBJ1-4; size: NA; CDR3: CASSFSGPGRGYEKLFF; DNA: TGCGCCAGCAGCTTCTCCGGACCCGGAAGGGGGTATGAAAAACTGTTTTTT
V: TRBV27; D: NA; J: TRBJ2-1; size: once; CDR3: CASSFQGDNEQFF; DNA: TGTGCCAGCAGTTTCCAAGGGGACAATGAGCAGTTCTTC
V: TRBV19; D: NA; J: TRBJ2-1; size: once; CDR3: CASSFAGTVYNEQFF; DNA: TGTGCCAGTAGTTTTGCGGGGACAGTCTACAATGAGCAGTTCTTC
V: TRBV28; D: NA; J: TRBJ2-1; size: NA; CDR3: CASSLAEGLNEQFF; DNA: TGTGCCAGCAGTTTAGCGGAGGGCCTCAATGAGCAGTTCTTC
V: TRBV2; D: NA; J: TRBJ1-6; size: NA; CDR3: CASSEGQDGEPLHF; DNA: TGTGCCAGCAGTGAAGGACAGGATGGGGAGCCCCTCCACTTT
V: TRBV9; D: NA; J: TRBJ1-2; size: NA; CDR3: CASSVTTDYGYTF; DNA: TGTGCCAGCAGCGTAACAACAGACTATGGCTACACCTTC
V: TRBV10-3; D: TRBD1; J: TRBJ2-1; size: NA; CDR3: CAISPGQGSYNEQFF; DNA: TGTGCCATCAGCCCCGGACAGGGGTCCTACAATGAGCAGTTCTTC
V: TRBV7-9; D: NA; J: TRBJ2-2; size: NA; CDR3: CASSFLVRGTGELFF; DNA: TGTGCCAGCAGCTTTCTGGTTAGGGGCACCGGGGAGCTGTTTTTT
V: TRBV4-1; D: NA; J: TRBJ2-7; size: few; CDR3: CASSLNRAAEQYF; DNA: TGCGCCAGCAGCCTCAACCGAGCGGCCGAGCAGTACTTC
V: TRBV7-2; D: NA; J: TRBJ2-5; size: once; CDR3: CASRTGQLLLETQYF; DNA: TGTGCCAGCAGAACTGGACAGCTCCTCTTGGAGACCCAGTACTTC
V: TRBV6-1; D: TRBD1; J: TRBJ2-4; size: NA; CDR3: CASRGTGGAKNIQYF; DNA: TGTGCCAGCAGGGGGACAGGGGGTGCCAAAAACATTCAGTACTTC
V: TRBV7-9; D: NA; J: TRBJ2-7; size: NA; CDR3: CASSLVGGYEQYF; DNA: TGTGCCAGCAGCTTGGTGGGGGGCTACGAGCAGTACTTC
V: TRBV6-5; D: TRBD2; J: TRBJ2-7; size: few; CDR3: CASSFIAGGEYEQYF; DNA: TGTGCCAGCAGTTTCATAGCGGGGGGGGAGTACGAGCAGTACTTC
V: TRBV9; D: NA; J: TRBJ2-1; size: NA; CDR3: CASSINNEQFF; DNA: TGTGCCAGCAGCATTAACAATGAGCAGTTCTTC
V: TRBV5-8; D: NA; J: TRBJ1-1; size: NA; CDR3: CASSFLGRVNTEAFF; DNA: TGTGCCAGCAGCTTTCTTGGCAGGGTGAACACTGAAGCTTTCTTT
V: TRBV5-6; D: NA; J: TRBJ1-5; size: NA; CDR3: CASSFGVGGPSNQPQHF; DNA: TGTGCCAGCAGCTTTGGGGTGGGGGGGCCGAGCAATCAGCCCCAGCATTTT
V: TRBV7-6; D: TRBD1; J: TRBJ2-1; size: once; CDR3: CASSLYHSGQGSNEQFF; DNA: TGTGCCAGCAGCTTATACCACTCTGGACAGGGCTCTAATGAGCAGTTCTTC
V: TRBV5-1; D: NA; J: TRBJ1-1; size: NA; CDR3: CASSLGVNTEAFF; DNA: TGCGCCAGCAGCTTGGGAGTAAACACTGAAGCTTTCTTT
V: TRBV18; D: TRBD1; J: TRBJ2-5; size: NA; CDR3: CASSPSPTRGFQETQYF; DNA: TGTGCCAGCTCTCCATCACCGACCAGGGGGTTCCAAGAGACCCAGTACTTC
V: TRBV6-5; D: TRBD2; J: TRBJ2-1; size: NA; CDR3: CASSPSGRENEQFF; DNA: TGTGCCAGCAGCCCTAGCGGGAGGGAGAATGAGCAGTTCTTC
V: TRBV4-3; D: TRBD1; J: TRBJ2-5; size: NA; CDR3: CASSPGGTGGETQYF; DNA: TGCGCCAGCAGCCCCGGGGGGACAGGGGGAGAGACCCAGTACTTC
V: TRBV5-1; D: TRBD1; J: TRBJ2-7; size: NA; CDR3: CASSLGTATYEQYF; DNA: TGCGCCAGCAGCTTAGGGACAGCCACCTACGAGCAGTACTTC
V: TRBV28; D: TRBD1; J: TRBJ2-1; size: NA; CDR3: CASSLSWTGTGAWNEQFF; DNA: TGTGCCAGCAGTTTATCTTGGACCGGGACAGGGGCCTGGAATGAGCAGTTCTTC
V: TRBV7-6; D: TRBD2; J: TRBJ2-2; size: NA; CDR3: CASSGPSGRGTGELFF; DNA: TGTGCCAGCAGCGGACCTAGCGGGAGAGGAACCGGGGAGCTGTTTTTT
V: TRBV27; D: TRBD1; J: TRBJ2-7; size: NA; CDR3: CASSPYRGPYEQYF; DNA: TGTGCCAGCAGTCCCTACAGGGGACCCTACGAGCAGTACTTC
V: TRBV5-1; D: TRBD1; J: TRBJ2-7; size: NA; CDR3: CASSPGDSPYEQYF; DNA: TGCGCCAGCAGCCCTGGGGACAGTCCATACGAGCAGTACTTC
V: TRBV6-5; D: NA; J: TRBJ2-7; size: NA; CDR3: CASSQPGWGDEQYF; DNA: TGTGCCAGCAGTCAGCCGGGGTGGGGGGACGAGCAGTACTTC
V: TRBV15; D: NA; J: TRBJ1-1; size: NA; CDR3: CATSPSRVRATEAFF; DNA: TGTGCCACCAGCCCTTCCCGGGTCCGAGCCACTGAAGCTTTCTTT
V: TRBV9; D: TRBD1; J: TRBJ2-1; size: NA; CDR3: CASSVAGGYEQFF; DNA: TGTGCCAGCAGCGTAGCAGGGGGATATGAGCAGTTCTTC
V: TRBV6-5; D: TRBD1; J: TRBJ1-3; size: NA; CDR3: CASSQQGSGNTIYF; DNA: TGTGCCAGCAGCCAACAGGGGTCTGGAAACACCATATATTTT
V: TRBV7-2; D: NA; J: TRBJ2-2; size: NA; CDR3: CASSLYPDRWGTGELFF; DNA: TGTGCCAGCAGCTTATACCCCGACAGGTGGGGCACCGGGGAGCTGTTTTTT
V: TRBV6-1; D: TRBD1; J: TRBJ2-7; size: NA; CDR3: CASSERGTGYVYEQYF; DNA: TGTGCCAGCAGTGAACGGGGGACAGGTTACGTGTACGAGCAGTACTTC
V: TRBV5-1; D: NA; J: TRBJ1-1; size: NA; CDR3: CASSLAPGNTEAFF; DNA: TGCGCCAGCAGCTTGGCCCCGGGGAACACTGAAGCTTTCTTT
V: TRBV5-1; D: TRBD1; J: TRBJ1-2; size: NA; CDR3: CASSPRTGRSEDSGYTF; DNA: TGCGCCAGCAGCCCCAGGACAGGGAGATCAGAGGATAGTGGCTACACCTTC
V: TRBV7-9; D: NA; J: TRBJ2-1; size: NA; CDR3: CASSSARSPYNEQFF; DNA: TGTGCCAGCAGCTCAGCGCGGAGTCCCTACAATGAGCAGTTCTTC
V: TRBV10-1; D: TRBD2; J: TRBJ2-7; size: NA; CDR3: CASSSAVGGTEQYF; DNA: TGCGCCAGCAGCTCCGCAGTGGGGGGGACCGAGCAGTACTTC
V: TRBV27; D: TRBD1; J: TRBJ2-7; size: NA; CDR3: CASSLRIRTGGMGYEQYF; DNA: TGTGCCAGCAGTTTAAGGATTCGGACAGGGGGCATGGGATACGAGCAGTACTTC
V: TRBV4-1; D: TRBD2; J: TRBJ2-5; size: NA; CDR3: CASSQLPRSSGEQETQYF; DNA: TGCGCCAGCAGCCAACTCCCCAGATCTAGCGGGGAACAAGAGACCCAGTACTTC
V: TRBV6-5; D: NA; J: TRBJ2-7; size: NA; CDR3: CASSYEGEYF; DNA: TGTGCCAGCAGTTACGAGGGGGAGTACTTC
V: TRBV7-8; D: TRBD2; J: TRBJ2-1; size: NA; CDR3: CASRHLADEQFF; DNA: TGTGCCAGCAGGCACCTAGCGGATGAGCAGTTCTTC
V: TRBV6-6; D: TRBD1; J: TRBJ2-3; size: NA; CDR3: CASSPTGGDTQYF; DNA: TGTGCCAGCAGTCCCACAGGGGGAGATACGCAGTATTTT
V: TRBV9; D: NA; J: TRBJ2-6; size: NA; CDR3: CASSVNPREGANVLTF; DNA: TGTGCCAGCAGCGTAAACCCCCGCGAAGGGGCCAACGTCCTGACTTTC
V: TRBV2; D: NA; J: TRBJ2-7; size: NA; CDR3: CASCTGTTLYEQYF; DNA: TGTGCCAGCTGTACCGGGACAACCCTTTACGAGCAGTACTTC
V: TRBV30; D: NA; J: TRBJ1-2; size: NA; CDR3: CAWTRDNANYGYTF; DNA: TGTGCCTGGACCCGGGACAACGCTAACTATGGCTACACCTTC
V: TRBV7-9; D: TRBD2; J: TRBJ2-1; size: once; CDR3: CASSFLGGTSTYNEQFF; DNA: TGTGCCAGCAGCTTTTTGGGAGGGACCTCGACCTACAATGAGCAGTTCTTC